This is a list of T cell receptor beta chains from one sample in a study of blood T cells in healthy people across ages. TCRdb re-analysed the 5' RACE reads in MiXCR, keeping a single row per CDR3 protein. Here the sample spans 1.5 million to 2 million distinct CDR3 sequences, roughly 30% being singletons. The source material was blood. These TCRs come from a woman aged 25-40 years in good health. Both conserved end residues are part of each CDR3. D genes are given only for firm matches. Clone size is stated in some rows and not others, as once, few, many or a class when expanded.

J gene: TRBJ2-1; D gene: -; clone size: -; V gene: TRBV28; CDR3 DNA: TGTGCCAGCAGTCAAGCTCGGAGGCAGTTCTTC; CDR3 protein: CASSQARRQFF
J gene: TRBJ2-1; D gene: -; clone size: -; V gene: TRBV5-1; CDR3 DNA: TGCGCCAGCAGCGTAAACAGGGTCTCCTACAATGAGCAGTTCTTC; CDR3 protein: CASSVNRVSYNEQFF
J gene: TRBJ2-7; D gene: TRBD2; clone size: -; V gene: TRBV20-1; CDR3 DNA: TGCAGTGCTAGACCGGGACTAGCGGGATCCCGAGGGGGATCCTACGAGCAGTACTTC; CDR3 protein: CSARPGLAGSRGGSYEQYF
J gene: TRBJ2-1; D gene: -; clone size: -; V gene: TRBV12-5; CDR3 DNA: TGTGCTAGTGGTTTGGGACTAGTCGGGTGGCAGTTCTTC; CDR3 protein: CASGLGLVGWQFF
J gene: TRBJ2-1; D gene: -; clone size: -; V gene: TRBV5-1; CDR3 DNA: TGCGCCAGCAGCTTATTAGTTCGGTCAGGACGGAACAATGAGCAGTTCTTC; CDR3 protein: CASSLLVRSGRNNEQFF
J gene: TRBJ2-7; D gene: -; clone size: -; V gene: TRBV20-1; CDR3 DNA: TGCAGTGCTAGAGATCAAAGGGTACACGAGCAGTACTTC; CDR3 protein: CSARDQRVHEQYF
J gene: TRBJ2-3; D gene: TRBD2; clone size: few; V gene: TRBV3-1; CDR3 DNA: TGTGCCAGCAGCCAAGACCCTACCAGCGGGAGTTCAGCAGATACGCAGTATTTT; CDR3 protein: CASSQDPTSGSSADTQYF
J gene: TRBJ2-7; D gene: -; clone size: -; V gene: TRBV28; CDR3 DNA: TGTGCCAGCACTCCCTCGAGGTTCAGCTCCTACGAGCAGTACTTC; CDR3 protein: CASTPSRFSSYEQYF
J gene: TRBJ1-5; D gene: -; clone size: -; V gene: TRBV6-2/TRBV6-3; CDR3 DNA: TGTGCCAGCAGTTCCTCGGGAAGGGGAGGCAATCAGCCCCAGCATTTT; CDR3 protein: CASSSSGRGGNQPQHF
J gene: TRBJ1-3; D gene: -; clone size: -; V gene: TRBV29-1; CDR3 DNA: TGCAGCGTTGTGAGTCCATCGAGGCGTAACACCATATATTTT; CDR3 protein: CSVVSPSRRNTIYF
J gene: TRBJ1-6; D gene: -; clone size: few; V gene: TRBV12-3/TRBV12-4; CDR3 DNA: TGTGCCAGCAACCGGGGCAGAAATTCACCCCTCCACTTT; CDR3 protein: CASNRGRNSPLHF
J gene: TRBJ2-5; D gene: -; clone size: few; V gene: TRBV18; CDR3 DNA: TGTGCCAGCTCACCGGCGTCGGTGCTCAATGAGCAGTACTTC; CDR3 protein: CASSPASVLNEQYF
J gene: TRBJ2-3; D gene: TRBD2; clone size: few; V gene: TRBV20-1; CDR3 DNA: TGCAGTGCTAGAGATGCGGTTAGCGGGGGAGTTATTACAGATACGCAGTATTTT; CDR3 protein: CSARDAVSGGVITDTQYF
J gene: TRBJ1-4; D gene: -; clone size: many; V gene: TRBV10-3; CDR3 DNA: TGTGCCATCAGTGAGATCGCGGCCGAAAAACTGTTTTTT; CDR3 protein: CAISEIAAEKLFF
J gene: TRBJ2-7; D gene: -; clone size: -; V gene: TRBV27; CDR3 DNA: TGTGCCAGCAGTTTAACAGGACGGGCGGGATACGAGCAGTACTTC; CDR3 protein: CASSLTGRAGYEQYF
J gene: TRBJ1-1; D gene: -; clone size: -; V gene: TRBV11-2; CDR3 DNA: TGTGCCAGCAGGGAACCCGGGGGTCTAAACACTGAAGCTTTCTTT; CDR3 protein: CASREPGGLNTEAFF
J gene: TRBJ1-2; D gene: -; clone size: -; V gene: TRBV6-5; CDR3 DNA: TGTGCCAGCACCCAACCGGAGGTGGGGTACTATGGCTACACCTTC; CDR3 protein: CASTQPEVGYYGYTF
J gene: TRBJ1-2; D gene: -; clone size: -; V gene: TRBV12-3/TRBV12-4; CDR3 DNA: TGTGCCAGCAGTCCCAGGGTTATAGGTGGCTACACCTTC; CDR3 protein: CASSPRVIGGYTF
J gene: TRBJ2-2; D gene: TRBD2; clone size: few; V gene: TRBV29-1; CDR3 DNA: TGCATCGCCCAGCCGGGAGGATACACCGGGGAGCTGTTTTTT; CDR3 protein: CIAQPGGYTGELFF
J gene: TRBJ2-7; D gene: TRBD2; clone size: -; V gene: TRBV4-1; CDR3 DNA: TGCGCCAGCAGCCAAGGGTTCGGGGGGGTTATCTACGAGCAGTACTTC; CDR3 protein: CASSQGFGGVIYEQYF
J gene: TRBJ2-5; D gene: TRBD2; clone size: -; V gene: TRBV3-1; CDR3 DNA: TGTGCCAGCAGCCGCTCGGGACTAGCGGTACAAGAGACCCAGTACTTC; CDR3 protein: CASSRSGLAVQETQYF
J gene: TRBJ2-1; D gene: TRBD2; clone size: many; V gene: TRBV29-1; CDR3 DNA: TGCAGCGTTGTTGGTGGTGAGCGGGAGGTCGCCCCCTACAATGAGCAGTTCTTC; CDR3 protein: CSVVGGEREVAPYNEQFF
J gene: TRBJ2-7; D gene: TRBD1; clone size: -; V gene: TRBV11-2; CDR3 DNA: TGTGCCAGCAGCCCTCGACAGGGGGCTTACGGGCAGTACTTC; CDR3 protein: CASSPRQGAYGQYF
J gene: TRBJ2-7; D gene: -; clone size: -; V gene: TRBV2; CDR3 DNA: TGTGCCAGCAGTGAAGGACAGTCCAGCTCCTACGAGCAGTACTTC; CDR3 protein: CASSEGQSSSYEQYF
J gene: TRBJ1-3; D gene: -; clone size: few; V gene: TRBV6-1; CDR3 DNA: TGTGCCAGCACGTGGACAGCTGGAAACACCATATATTTT; CDR3 protein: CASTWTAGNTIYF
J gene: TRBJ1-2; D gene: -; clone size: -; V gene: TRBV27; CDR3 DNA: TGTGCCGGCAGTTTATTTGGCCGACTAGACTATGGCTACACCTTC; CDR3 protein: CAGSLFGRLDYGYTF
J gene: TRBJ1-2; D gene: -; clone size: few; V gene: TRBV28; CDR3 DNA: TGTGCCAGCAGTCCAAGCTGGGGTTATGGCTACACCTTC; CDR3 protein: CASSPSWGYGYTF
J gene: TRBJ2-3; D gene: -; clone size: -; V gene: TRBV12-3/TRBV12-4; CDR3 DNA: TGTGCCAGTAGTTTAGGCGACTATGGAGTAGATACGCAGTATTTT; CDR3 protein: CASSLGDYGVDTQYF
J gene: TRBJ2-3; D gene: TRBD2; clone size: -; V gene: TRBV20-1; CDR3 DNA: TGCAGTGCTCAGTCCCCCGGGACTAGCGGGCACCTTGGCACAGATACGCAGTATTTT; CDR3 protein: CSAQSPGTSGHLGTDTQYF
J gene: TRBJ1-2; D gene: -; clone size: -; V gene: TRBV27; CDR3 DNA: TGTGCCAGCAGCTTATACCCCGGGGGGTATGGCTACACCTTC; CDR3 protein: CASSLYPGGYGYTF
J gene: TRBJ2-1; D gene: -; clone size: few; V gene: TRBV29-1; CDR3 DNA: TGCAGCGTGAGTTCGGGGGCCGGTCACAATGAGCAGTTCTTC; CDR3 protein: CSVSSGAGHNEQFF
J gene: TRBJ2-7; D gene: -; clone size: -; V gene: TRBV7-9; CDR3 DNA: TGTGCCAGCATCCCGGCGGGGTGGAGGGACGACTACGAGCAGTACTTC; CDR3 protein: CASIPAGWRDDYEQYF